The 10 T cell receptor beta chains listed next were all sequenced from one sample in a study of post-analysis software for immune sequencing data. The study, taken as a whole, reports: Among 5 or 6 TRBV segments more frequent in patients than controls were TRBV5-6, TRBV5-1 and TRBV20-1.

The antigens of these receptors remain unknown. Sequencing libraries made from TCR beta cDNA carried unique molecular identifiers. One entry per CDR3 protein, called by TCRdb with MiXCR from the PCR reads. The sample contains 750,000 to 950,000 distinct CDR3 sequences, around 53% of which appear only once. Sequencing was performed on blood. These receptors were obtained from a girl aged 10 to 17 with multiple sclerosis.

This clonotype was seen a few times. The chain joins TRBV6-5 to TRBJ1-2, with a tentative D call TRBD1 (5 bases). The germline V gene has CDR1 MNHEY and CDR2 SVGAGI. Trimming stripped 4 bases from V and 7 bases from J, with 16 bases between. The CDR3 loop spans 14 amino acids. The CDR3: CASSSQGPRPGYTF. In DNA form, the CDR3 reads TGTGCCAGCAGTTCTCAGGGCCCCCGGCCTGGCTACACCTTC.

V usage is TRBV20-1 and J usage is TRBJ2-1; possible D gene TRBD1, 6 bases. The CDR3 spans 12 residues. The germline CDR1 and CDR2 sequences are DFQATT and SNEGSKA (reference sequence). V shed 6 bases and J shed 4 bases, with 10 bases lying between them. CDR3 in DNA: TGCAGTGCAAGGACAGAATACAATGAGCAGTTCTTC. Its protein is CSARTEYNEQFF.

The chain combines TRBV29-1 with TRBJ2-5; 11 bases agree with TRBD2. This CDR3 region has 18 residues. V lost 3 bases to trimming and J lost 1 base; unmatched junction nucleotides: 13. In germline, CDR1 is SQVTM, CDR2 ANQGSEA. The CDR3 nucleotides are TGCAGCGTTGACCGACTAGCGGGACTAAGAATGGGCCAAGAGACCCAGTACTTC. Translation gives CSVDRLAGLRMGQETQYF.

The CDR3 region is CSVANRGARLYEQYF. CDR3 nucleotides: TGCAGCGTCGCAAACAGGGGGGCGAGGCTCTACGAGCAGTACTTC. The chain is built from TRBV29-1 and TRBJ2-7; TRBD1 matches 8 bases. Looked up from germline, CDR1 is SQVTM and CDR2 is ANQGSEA. The CDR3 has 15 residues. The V gene end was trimmed by 6 bases and the J gene end by 3 bases; junction bases not matched to a gene: 13.

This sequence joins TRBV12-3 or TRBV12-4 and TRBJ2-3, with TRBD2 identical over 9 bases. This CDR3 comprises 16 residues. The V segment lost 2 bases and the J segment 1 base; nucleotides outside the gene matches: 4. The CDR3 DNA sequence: TGTGCCAGCAGTTTAAACAGCGGGGGGCGCACAGATACGCAGTATTTT. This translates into CASSLNSGGRTDTQYF.

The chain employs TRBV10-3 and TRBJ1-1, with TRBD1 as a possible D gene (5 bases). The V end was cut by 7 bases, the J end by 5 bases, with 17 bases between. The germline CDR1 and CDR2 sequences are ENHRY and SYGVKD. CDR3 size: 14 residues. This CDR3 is CAINPTGGWTEAFF. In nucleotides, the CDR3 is TGTGCCATCAATCCCACGGGGGGTTGGACTGAAGCTTTCTTT.

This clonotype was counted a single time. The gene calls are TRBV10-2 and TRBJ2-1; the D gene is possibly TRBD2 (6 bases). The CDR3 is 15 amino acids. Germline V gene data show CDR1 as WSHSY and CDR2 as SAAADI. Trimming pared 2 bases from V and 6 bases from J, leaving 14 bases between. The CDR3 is CASSETMGTGNEQFF. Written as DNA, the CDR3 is TGCGCCAGCAGTGAGACAATGGGGACTGGCAATGAGCAGTTCTTC.

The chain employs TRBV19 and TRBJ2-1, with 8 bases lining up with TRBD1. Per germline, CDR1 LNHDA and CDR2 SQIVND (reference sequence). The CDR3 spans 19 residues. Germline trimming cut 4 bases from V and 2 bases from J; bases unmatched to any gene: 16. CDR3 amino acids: CASSTVSRTGKEPYNEQFF. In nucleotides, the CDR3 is TGTGCCAGTAGTACAGTCTCGAGGACAGGGAAAGAACCCTACAATGAGCAGTTCTTC.

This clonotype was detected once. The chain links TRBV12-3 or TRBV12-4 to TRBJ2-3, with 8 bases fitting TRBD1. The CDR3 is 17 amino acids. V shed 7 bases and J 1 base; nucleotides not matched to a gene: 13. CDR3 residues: CASTSPGSGQGTDTQYF. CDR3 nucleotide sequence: TGTGCCAGCACCAGCCCCGGATCGGGACAGGGCACAGATACGCAGTATTTT.

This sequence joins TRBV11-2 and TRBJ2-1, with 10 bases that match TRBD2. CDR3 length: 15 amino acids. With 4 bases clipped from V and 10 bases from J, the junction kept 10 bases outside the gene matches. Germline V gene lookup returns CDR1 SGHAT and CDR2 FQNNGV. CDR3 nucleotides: TGTGCCAGCAGCTCACTAGCGGGGCCGGGGCAAGAGCAGTTCTTC. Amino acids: CASSSLAGPGQEQFF.